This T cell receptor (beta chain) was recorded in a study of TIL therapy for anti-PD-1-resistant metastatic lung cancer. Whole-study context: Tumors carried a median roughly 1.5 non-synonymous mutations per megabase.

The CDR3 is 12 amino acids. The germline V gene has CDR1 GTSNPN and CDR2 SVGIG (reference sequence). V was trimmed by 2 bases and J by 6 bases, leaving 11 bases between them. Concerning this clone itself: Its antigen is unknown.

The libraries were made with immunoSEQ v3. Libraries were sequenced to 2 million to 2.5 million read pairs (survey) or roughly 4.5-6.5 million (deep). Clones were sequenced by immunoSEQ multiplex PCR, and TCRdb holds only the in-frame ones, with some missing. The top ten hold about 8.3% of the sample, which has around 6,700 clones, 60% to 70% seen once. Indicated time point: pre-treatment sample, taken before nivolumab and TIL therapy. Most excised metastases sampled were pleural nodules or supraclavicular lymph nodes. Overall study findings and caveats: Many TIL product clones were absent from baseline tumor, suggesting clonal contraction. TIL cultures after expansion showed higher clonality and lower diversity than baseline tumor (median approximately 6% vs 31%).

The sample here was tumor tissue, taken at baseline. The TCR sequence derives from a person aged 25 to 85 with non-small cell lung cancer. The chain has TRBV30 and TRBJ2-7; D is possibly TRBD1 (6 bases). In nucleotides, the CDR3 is TGTGCCTGGAGTCCCTCAGGGGTCGAGCAGTACTTC. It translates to CAWSPSGVEQYF.